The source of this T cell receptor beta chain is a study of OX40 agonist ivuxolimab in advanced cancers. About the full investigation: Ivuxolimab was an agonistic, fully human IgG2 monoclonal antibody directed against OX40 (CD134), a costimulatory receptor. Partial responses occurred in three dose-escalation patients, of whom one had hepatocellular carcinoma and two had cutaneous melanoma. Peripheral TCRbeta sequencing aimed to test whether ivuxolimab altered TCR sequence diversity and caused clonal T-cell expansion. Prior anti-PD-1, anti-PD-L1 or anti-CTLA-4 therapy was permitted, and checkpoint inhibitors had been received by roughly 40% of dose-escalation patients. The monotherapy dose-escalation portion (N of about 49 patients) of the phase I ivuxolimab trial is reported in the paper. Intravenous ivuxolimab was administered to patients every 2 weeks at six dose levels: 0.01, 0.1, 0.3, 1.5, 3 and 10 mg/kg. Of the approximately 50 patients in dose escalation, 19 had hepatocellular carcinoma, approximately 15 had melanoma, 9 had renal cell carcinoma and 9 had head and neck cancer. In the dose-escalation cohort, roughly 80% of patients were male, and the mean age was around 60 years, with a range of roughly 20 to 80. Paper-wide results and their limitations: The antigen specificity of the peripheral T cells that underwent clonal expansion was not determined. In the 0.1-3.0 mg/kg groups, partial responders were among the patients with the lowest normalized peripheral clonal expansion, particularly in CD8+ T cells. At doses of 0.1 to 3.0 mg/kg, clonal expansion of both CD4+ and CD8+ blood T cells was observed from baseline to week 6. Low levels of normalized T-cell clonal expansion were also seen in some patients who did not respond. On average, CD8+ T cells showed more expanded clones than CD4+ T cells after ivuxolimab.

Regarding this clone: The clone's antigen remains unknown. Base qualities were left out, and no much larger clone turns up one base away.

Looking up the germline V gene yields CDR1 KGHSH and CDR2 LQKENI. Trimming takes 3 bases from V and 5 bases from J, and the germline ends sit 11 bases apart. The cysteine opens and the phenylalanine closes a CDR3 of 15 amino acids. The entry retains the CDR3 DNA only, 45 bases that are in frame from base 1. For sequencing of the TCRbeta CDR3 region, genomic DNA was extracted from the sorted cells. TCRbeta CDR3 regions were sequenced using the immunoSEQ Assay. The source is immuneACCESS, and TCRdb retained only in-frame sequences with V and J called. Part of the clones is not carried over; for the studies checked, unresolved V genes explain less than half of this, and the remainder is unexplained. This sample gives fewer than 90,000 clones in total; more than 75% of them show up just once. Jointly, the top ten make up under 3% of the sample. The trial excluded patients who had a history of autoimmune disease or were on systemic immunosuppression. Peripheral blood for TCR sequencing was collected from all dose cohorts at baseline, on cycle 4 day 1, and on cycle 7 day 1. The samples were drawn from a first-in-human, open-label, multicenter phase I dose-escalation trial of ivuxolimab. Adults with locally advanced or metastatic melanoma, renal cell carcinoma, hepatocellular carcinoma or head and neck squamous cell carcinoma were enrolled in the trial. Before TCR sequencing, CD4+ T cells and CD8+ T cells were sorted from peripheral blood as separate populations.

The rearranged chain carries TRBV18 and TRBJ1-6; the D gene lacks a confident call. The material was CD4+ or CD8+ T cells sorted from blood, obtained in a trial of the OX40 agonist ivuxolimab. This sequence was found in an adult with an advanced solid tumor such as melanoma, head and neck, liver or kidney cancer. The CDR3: CASSPGSTNNSPLHF. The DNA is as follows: TGTGCCAGCTCACCGGGGTCGACGAATAATTCACCCCTCCACTTT.